The next 20 T cell receptor beta chains were all read from a single sample in a study of CD8 T cells in Susac syndrome (dated by TCRdb to between 2018 and 2021). Libraries were constructed by the immunoSEQ multiplex PCR assay. RNA was extracted using the RNeasy kit, and roughly 0.45 to 1 ug of the RNA was reverse transcribed with random hexamers. Starting from the raw public reads, TCRdb applied fastp trimming at Q25, assembled clones with MiXCR and retained in-frame beta chains. Records with the same CDR3 protein are collapsed into one entry carrying the most frequent genes and DNA. The sample has about 120,000 distinct CDR3 sequences on record, approximately 94% of them singletons. The ten largest clonotypes hold around 0.1% of the sample. The material sequenced was CD4+ T cells from PBMCs. These receptors all stem from a human donor in good health.

The chain joins TRBV7-2 to TRBJ2-1, with D perhaps being TRBD1 or TRBD2 (5 bases each). CDR1 and CDR2 from the germline V gene are SGHTA and FQGNSA. This CDR3 region has 15 residues. The V and J ends lost 5 bases and 7 bases respectively, with 18 bases between them. CDR3 sequence (DNA): TGTGCCAGCAGCCCTCATGGGGGAGTTGGGAATGAGCAGTTCTTC. Amino acids: CASSPHGGVGNEQFF.

The chain is built from TRBV6-2 or TRBV6-3 and TRBJ2-1, with 9 bases identical to TRBD2. J gave up 9 bases and V 7 bases, and 7 bases lay outside the gene matches. The CDR3 has 13 residues. From germline, CDR1 is MNHEY and CDR2 SVGEGT. The chain's CDR3 is CASNTGTSLEQFF. The DNA for the CDR3 is TGTGCCAGCAATACCGGGACTAGCCTTGAGCAGTTCTTC.

This clonotype was picked up one time. The rearrangement joins TRBV20-1 to TRBJ1-5; D is uncertain. The V end lost 3 bases, the J end lost 0 bases, and 6 bases lay between the germline ends. This CDR3 comprises 13 residues. Germline V gene lookup returns CDR1 DFQATT and CDR2 SNEGSKA (reference sequence). CDR3 sequence (DNA): TGCAGTGCTAGGAGACATAGCAATCAGCCCCAGCATTTT. This codes for CSARRHSNQPQHF.

As DNA, the CDR3 is TGCAGTGCTAGAGATAGAGGCGTTCTGGAGAGCTCCTACAATGAGCAGTTCTTC. Translation gives CSARDRGVLESSYNEQFF. The chain carries TRBV20-1 and TRBJ2-1; no firm D call. The V end lost 0 bases, the J end lost 0 bases, and 18 bases lay between the germline ends. The CDR3 runs to 18 residues. Germline V gives CDR1 DFQATT, CDR2 SNEGSKA (reference sequence).

Here the CDR3 DNA reads TGCAGCGTTGACGGAGCGAACACTGAAGCTTTCTTT. Encoded protein: CSVDGANTEAFF. V usage is TRBV29-1 and J usage is TRBJ1-1; D uncertain. Germline V lookup: CDR1 SQVTM, CDR2 ANQGSEA. V lost 3 bases and J 1 base, leaving 6 bases between the germline ends. The CDR3 sequence is 12 residues long.

This clonotype was counted between two and nine times. The chain couples TRBV3-1 to TRBJ2-1; D call uncertain. This CDR3 spans 11 amino acids. Deletions cut 4 bases from V and 8 bases from J, with 6 bases between. Looked up from germline, CDR1 is LGHDT and CDR2 is YNNKEL (reference sequence). The CDR3 DNA reads as TGTGCCAGCAGCCTCCGGGATGAGCAGTTCTTC. Protein product: CASSLRDEQFF.

This clonotype was found once. This rearrangement joins TRBV7-2 to TRBJ2-5; D unclear. The germline gives CDR1 SGHTA, CDR2 FQGNSA. The CDR3 covers 14 residues. V gave up 4 bases and J gave up 2 bases, with 11 bases separating them. The DNA of the CDR3 is TGTGCCAGCAGCTCCTCTAGGGCTCAAGAGACCCAGTACTTC. Protein sequence: CASSSSRAQETQYF.

V usage is TRBV30 and J usage is TRBJ2-5, with TRBD2 matching over 13 bases. The germline V gene encodes CDR1 GTSNPN and CDR2 SVGIG (reference sequence). The CDR3 contains 15 residues. J gave up 5 bases and V 4 bases, and 7 bases lay outside the gene matches. The CDR3 is CAWKTGLAGHETQYF. DNA of the CDR3: TGTGCCTGGAAGACGGGACTAGCGGGACACGAGACCCAGTACTTC.

The chain has TRBV20-1 and TRBJ2-1; 7 positions agree with TRBD2. Unmatched junction bases numbered 7, after V lost 0 bases and J lost 5 bases. The CDR3 has 15 amino acids. Germline values: CDR1 DFQATT, CDR2 SNEGSKA (reference sequence). CDR3 protein: CSARDMREYHNEQFF. The CDR3 DNA reads as TGCAGTGCTAGAGATATGCGGGAGTATCACAATGAGCAGTTCTTC.

The CDR3 spells CATRDGGQNTGELFF. Written as DNA, the CDR3 is TGTGCCACCAGAGATGGTGGACAGAACACCGGGGAGCTGTTTTTT. The rearrangement joins TRBV24-1 to TRBJ2-2; tentative D call: TRBD1 (5 bases). The V gene's germline CDR1 is KGHDR and CDR2 SFDVKD. The CDR3 consists of 15 residues. Trimming pared 7 bases from V and 1 base from J, leaving 12 bases between.

The chain recombines TRBV25-1 with TRBJ2-5, with D perhaps TRBD1 or TRBD2 (6 bases each). The CDR3 spans 18 residues. Germline lookup yields CDR1 MGHDK and CDR2 SYGVNS. With 1 base removed from V and 1 base from J, the gap between germline ends came to 19 bases. CDR3 nucleotide sequence: TGTGCCAGCAGTGAATGGGTATGGCAGGGGAGGCCCCAAGAGACCCAGTACTTC. It encodes CASSEWVWQGRPQETQYF.

The chain carries TRBV7-9 and TRBJ2-7; 8 bases are a match to TRBD2. In germline, CDR1 is SEHNR, CDR2 FQNEAQ (reference sequence). Trimming cost V 5 bases and J 6 bases; bases outside gene matches: 3. The length of the CDR3 is 12 residues. CDR3 residues: CASSTGTSEQYF. The CDR3 nucleotides are TGTGCCAGCAGCACCGGGACTAGCGAGCAGTACTTC.

This sequence joins TRBV7-9 and TRBJ2-4; D not certain. The V end was cut by 3 bases, the J end by 0 bases, with 9 bases between. The CDR3 runs 15 residues. Germline V lookup: CDR1 SEHNR, CDR2 FQNEAQ (reference sequence). The CDR3 nucleotides read TGTGCCAGCAGCTTTACCATCCAAGCCAAAAACATTCAGTACTTC. Translation: CASSFTIQAKNIQYF.

This chain links TRBV3-1 with TRBJ2-2; perhaps TRBD2 as D (6 bases). Per the germline V gene, CDR1 is LGHDT and CDR2 is YNNKEL (reference sequence). V was cut by 2 bases and J by 0 bases, with 10 bases left in between. The CDR3 contains 16 residues. The CDR3 sequence is CASSQHGGANTGELFF. For the CDR3, the DNA is TGTGCCAGCAGCCAACACGGGGGAGCGAACACCGGGGAGCTGTTTTTT.

This chain joins TRBV12-3 or TRBV12-4 and TRBJ2-3, with TRBD1 matching 7 bases. The trim removed 6 bases at V and 2 bases at J, leaving 14 bases unmatched. The CDR3 length is 17 residues. CDR3 in amino acids: CASSSNRDSKFTDTQYF. The CDR3 nucleotides read TGTGCCAGCAGCTCAAACCGGGACAGCAAGTTCACAGATACGCAGTATTTT.

The rearrangement uses TRBV25-1 and TRBJ2-7; unclear D gene. V lost 5 bases, J lost 6 bases, and 14 bases lay in between. From germline, CDR1 is MGHDK and CDR2 SYGVNS. This CDR3 has 13 amino acids. CDR3 nucleotides: TGTGCCAGCAGTCCGGTAGCATCGGGCGAGCAGTACTTC. This sequence encodes CASSPVASGEQYF.

The table lists this clonotype with a count of one. The chain employs TRBV6-1 and TRBJ2-4; 10 positions match TRBD2. Trimming cost V 5 bases and J 2 bases; bases outside gene matches: 15. Germline V gene data show CDR1 as MNHNS and CDR2 as SASEGT. This CDR3 is 19 amino acids long. The CDR3 bases are TGTGCCAGCAGTCCATTTAGCGGGAGGCTCCGTGTAACCAAAAACATTCAGTACTTC. This translates into CASSPFSGRLRVTKNIQYF.

The rearrangement joins TRBV20-1 to TRBJ2-7, with D uncertain. CDR3 length equals 12 residues. Germline V CDR1 and CDR2: DFQATT, SNEGSKA (reference sequence). Trimming cost V 3 bases and J 5 bases, with 11 bases left between them. The CDR3 region is CSASKGPNEQYF. CDR3 nucleotides: TGCAGTGCTAGTAAGGGCCCCAACGAGCAGTACTTC.

The chain has TRBV9 and TRBJ2-1; 11 nucleotides align to TRBD2. The V and J ends lost 3 bases and 8 bases, in that order; junction bases with no gene match: 10. The CDR3 spans 16 residues. Per germline, CDR1 SGDLS and CDR2 YYNGEE. The CDR3 nucleotides read TGTGCCAGCAGCGCCCACGGGACTAGCGGAGGGGATGAGCAGTTCTTC. This codes for CASSAHGTSGGDEQFF.

The J gene is TRBJ2-2, the V gene TRBV18; D not resolved. The germline V and J ends were trimmed by 3 bases and 3 bases, with 8 bases remaining between them. CDR1 is KGHSH and CDR2 is LQKENI in the germline V gene. The CDR3 sequence is 14 residues long. This CDR3 reads CASSPPVHTGELFF. For the CDR3, the DNA is TGTGCCAGCTCACCCCCTGTCCACACCGGGGAGCTGTTTTTT.